Detailed here is one T cell receptor (beta chain). Self-reported history from a screening survey and questionnaire set each donor's cohort. This sample is part of a study of blood T cell repertoires in COVID-19. Original data processing: Estimation of nucleated cell counts relied on the amplification of reference gene primers. The table came from immunoSEQ multiplex PCR; TCRdb's copy has only in-frame clones and leaves some out. V and J calls and clone size are those listed in that table; D and trimming were worked out from the DNA. The top ten clones hold roughly 7% of a sample with over 150,000 clones, roughly 90% of them seen once. V was pared by 2 bases and J by 0 bases, with 5 bases of the junction left unmatched. CDR1 and CDR2 (germline): SGDLS, YYNGEE. The CDR3 loop spans 16 amino acids.

The sequence came from a woman between 50 and 59 years old who had recovered from COVID-19. This chain uses TRBV9 with TRBJ2-1, with 7 bases aligning to TRBD2. Sequencing was carried out using PBMCs or T cells enriched from blood (not recorded which). CDR3 loop: CASSVPAGHSYNEQFF. As DNA, the CDR3 is TGTGCCAGCAGCGTTCCAGCGGGGCACTCCTACAATGAGCAGTTCTTC.